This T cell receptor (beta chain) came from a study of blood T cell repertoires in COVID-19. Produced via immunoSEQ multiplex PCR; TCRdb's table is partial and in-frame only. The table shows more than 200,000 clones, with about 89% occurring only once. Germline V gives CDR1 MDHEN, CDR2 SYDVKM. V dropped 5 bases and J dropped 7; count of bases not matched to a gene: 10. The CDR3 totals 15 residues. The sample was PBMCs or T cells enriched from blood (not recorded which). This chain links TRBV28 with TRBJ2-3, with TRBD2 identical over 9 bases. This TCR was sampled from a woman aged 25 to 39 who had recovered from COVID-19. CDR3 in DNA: TGTGCCAGCAGTCCCTGGACTAGCGCCTCAAATACGCAGTATTTT. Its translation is CASSPWTSASNTQYF.